A single sample is the source of the 20 T cell receptor beta chains below, sequenced in a study of blood T cell repertoires in COVID-19. TCRdb's table, derived via immunoSEQ multiplex PCR, lists solely in-frame clones and lacks some. The sample has under 65,000 clones, 80% to 90% seen once; the top ten hold about 1.5%. Sequenced input: peripheral blood. These receptors were collected from a man between 60 and 75 years old with acute or convalescent COVID-19.

The chain employs TRBV6-4 and TRBJ1-5, with D hard to call. V was shortened by 6 bases and J by 1 base, with 7 bases between the two germline ends. This CDR3 comprises 13 residues. The germline V gene encodes CDR1 MRHNA and CDR2 SNTAGT. CDR3 sequence (DNA): TGTGCCAGCAGCCGGAGCAGCAATCAGCCCCAGCATTTT. Its protein product is CASSRSSNQPQHF.

The V call is TRBV6-6, the J call TRBJ2-5; D is perhaps TRBD1 (6 bases). Trimming took off 5 bases at V and 0 bases at J, with 13 bases between the two ends. The CDR3 runs to 15 residues. In germline, CDR1 is MNHNY, CDR2 SVGAGI (reference sequence). The CDR3 DNA is TGTGCCAGCAGTAGCCACCGGGACAACCAAGAGACCCAGTACTTC. This encodes CASSSHRDNQETQYF.

The chain recombines TRBV29-1 with TRBJ1-5; D might be TRBD1 (6 bases). Germline-derived CDR1 and CDR2 are SQVTM and ANQGSEA. V lost 7 bases, J lost 4 bases, and 17 bases lay in between. The CDR3 runs to 14 residues. Here the CDR3 DNA reads TGCAGCGCAATACAGGGAGATTCTAATCAGCCCCAGCATTTT. Translated: CSAIQGDSNQPQHF.

This chain links TRBV4-1 with TRBJ1-1; the D is unclear. The CDR3 runs 13 residues. Per the germline V gene, CDR1 is MGHRA and CDR2 is YSYEKL. V was cut by 0 bases and J by 4 bases, with 6 bases left in between. The CDR3 nucleotides are TGCGCCAGCAGCCAAGATAGCGGCACTGAAGCTTTCTTT. Translating it yields CASSQDSGTEAFF.

The genes are TRBV2 and TRBJ1-1, with 7 bases identical to TRBD1. Germline assignment: CDR1 SNHLY and CDR2 FYNNEI. V was pared by 4 bases and J by 4 bases, with 6 bases of the junction left unmatched. The CDR3 contains 14 residues. CDR3 sequence reads: CASSVDQGGTEAFF. As DNA, the CDR3 is TGTGCCAGCAGTGTGGACCAGGGGGGCACTGAAGCTTTCTTT.

This clone has just one count. V gene TRBV30 combines with J gene TRBJ2-1, with 9 bases lining up with TRBD2. Losses at the gene ends were 4 bases for V and 4 bases for J; bases not matched to a gene: 14. Germline lookup yields CDR1 GTSNPN and CDR2 SVGIG (reference sequence). The length of the CDR3 is 17 residues. The CDR3 coding sequence is TGTGCCTGGAACCGTTTAGCGGGGGACCTGATGTACAATGAGCAGTTCTTC. Its translation is CAWNRLAGDLMYNEQFF.

The genes are TRBV7-2 and TRBJ1-2; 9 nucleotides agree with TRBD1. Germline CDR1 is SGHTA and CDR2 is FQGNSA. Trimming cost V 3 bases and J 4 bases; bases outside gene matches: 9. The CDR3 covers 16 residues. The CDR3 nucleotides are TGTGCCAGCAGCTTGAACAGGGGGCGAACCGGCTATGGCTACACCTTC. Translation: CASSLNRGRTGYGYTF.

The V gene is TRBV4-2, the J gene TRBJ1-1; TRBD1 might be the D (6 bases). This CDR3 is 14 amino acids long. From germline, CDR1 is LGHNA and CDR2 YNFKEQ. Trimming removed 4 bases from V and 2 bases from J, with 11 bases in between. The CDR3 region has the DNA TGTGCCAGCAGCCCCCTTGGGACAAACACTGAAGCTTTCTTT. It translates to CASSPLGTNTEAFF.

This clone has more than one count but fewer than ten. The chain has TRBV18 and TRBJ2-5; D unclear. This CDR3 spans 11 amino acids. Germline values: CDR1 KGHSH, CDR2 LQKENI. Deletions cut 6 bases from V and 3 bases from J, with 5 bases between. CDR3 DNA: TGTGCCAGCTCCCTTGAAGAGACCCAGTACTTC. Residues: CASSLEETQYF.

The chain combines TRBV4-1 with TRBJ2-3; a weak D match, TRBD2 (5 bases). Germline assignment: CDR1 MGHRA and CDR2 YSYEKL. This CDR3 is 16 amino acids long. Between the trimmed V and J ends, which lost 0 bases and 0 bases, there was a span of 10 bases. The DNA of the CDR3 is TGCGCCAGCAGCCAAGAATTTAGCGCTAGCACAGATACGCAGTATTTT. Its protein product is CASSQEFSASTDTQYF.

The chain couples TRBV2 to TRBJ1-5; weak D call: TRBD1 (5 bases). The CDR3 length is 13 residues. Looked up from germline, CDR1 is SNHLY and CDR2 is FYNNEI. V lost 6 bases and J lost 4, with 10 bases in between. CDR3 in amino acids: CASRFQGNQPQHF. CDR3 DNA sequence: TGTGCCAGCAGATTTCAGGGAAATCAGCCCCAGCATTTT.

The CDR3 reads CASSPGSFGLDEQFF. The CDR3 nucleotides read TGTGCCAGCAGCCCCGGGAGCTTTGGATTAGATGAGCAGTTCTTC. This rearrangement joins TRBV9 to TRBJ2-1; tentatively, D is TRBD2 (6 bases). The V end lost 4 bases, the J end lost 8 bases, and 19 bases lay between the germline ends. Per germline, CDR1 SGDLS and CDR2 YYNGEE. There are 15 residues in the CDR3.

J is TRBJ2-1 and V is TRBV19; 16 bases line up with TRBD2. The V segment lost 6 bases and the J segment 9 bases; nucleotides outside the gene matches: 8. The CDR3 is 16 amino acids. Germline V gene lookup returns CDR1 LNHDA and CDR2 SQIVND (reference sequence). CDR3 coding DNA: TGTGCCAGTAGGACTTCCGGGACTAGCGGGAGGGGTGAGCAGTTCTTC. Its translation: CASRTSGTSGRGEQFF.

This chain links TRBV19 with TRBJ1-1, with 7 bases aligning to TRBD1. CDR3 length: 15 amino acids. With 5 bases clipped from V and 0 bases from J, the junction kept 6 bases outside the gene matches. Per germline, CDR1 LNHDA and CDR2 SQIVND (reference sequence). The CDR3 loop reads CASSPRDSLNTEAFF. As DNA, the CDR3 is TGTGCCAGTAGTCCCAGGGACAGCCTGAACACTGAAGCTTTCTTT.

CDR3 in amino acids: CASSSNLRTSVFRIDEQFF. DNA for the CDR3: TGTGCCAGCAGCTCGAATTTAAGGACTAGCGTCTTTCGTATTGATGAGCAGTTCTTC. The rearrangement joins TRBV5-4 to TRBJ2-1, with TRBD2 matching over 9 bases. The trim removed 3 bases at V and 8 bases at J, leaving 21 bases unmatched. The CDR3 extends over 19 amino acids. CDR1 is SGHNT and CDR2 is YYREEE in the germline V gene (reference sequence). The variable domain in full, completed from reference TRBV5-4 and TRBJ2-1, reads ETGVTQSPTHLIKTRGQQVTLRCSSQSGHNTVSWYQQALGQGPQFIFQYYREEENGRGNFPPRFSGLQFPNYSSELNVNALELDDSALYLCASSSNLRTSVFRIDEQFFGPGTRLTVL.

This clone was counted only a few times. The gene calls are TRBV9 and TRBJ1-5; perhaps TRBD1 as D (5 bases). CDR3 length: 14 amino acids. Germline V gene sequence: CDR1 SGDLS, CDR2 YYNGEE. V was pared by 7 bases and J by 9 bases, with 20 bases between. The CDR3 loop is CASGTRGGEGPQHF. As DNA, the CDR3 is TGTGCCAGCGGCACTAGGGGAGGGGAAGGGCCCCAGCATTTT.

The V and J genes are TRBV27 and TRBJ2-7, with 11 bases that match TRBD2. In germline, CDR1 is MNHEY, CDR2 SMNVEV (reference sequence). This CDR3 spans 18 amino acids. V trimming: 6 bases; J trimming: 2 bases; junction bases outside the gene matches: 15. The CDR3 loop reads CASRRAASGRSGAYEQYF. For the CDR3, the DNA is TGTGCCAGCAGGAGGGCGGCTAGCGGGAGGTCGGGCGCCTACGAGCAGTACTTC.

J is TRBJ2-3 and V is TRBV11-3; unclear D gene. There are 11 residues in the CDR3. Trimming shortened V by 5 bases and J by 6 bases, and 6 bases separated the two germline ends. Per germline, CDR1 SGHNT and CDR2 YENEEA. The chain's CDR3 is CASSRADTQYF. CDR3 nucleotide sequence: TGTGCCAGCAGCCGCGCGGATACGCAGTATTTT.

This clone was seen more than once but under ten times. This chain uses TRBV3-1 (or the pseudogene TRBV3-2) with TRBJ2-7; D unclear. This CDR3 has 10 amino acids. Deletions cut 8 bases from V and 6 bases from J, with 8 bases between. The V gene's germline CDR1 is LGHDT and CDR2 YNNKEL (reference sequence). The CDR3 is CASGQPEQYF. The CDR3, as DNA: TGTGCCAGCGGGCAGCCCGAGCAGTACTTC.

The V call is TRBV19, the J call TRBJ2-7; TRBD2 might be the D (6 bases). Germline V gives CDR1 LNHDA, CDR2 SQIVND (reference sequence). The CDR3 spans 18 residues. V lost 3 bases and J lost 3, with 24 bases in between. CDR3 sequence reads: CASSIQGLGEVSLYEQYF. The CDR3 DNA is TGTGCCAGTAGTATTCAGGGCCTCGGGGAGGTCTCCCTCTACGAGCAGTACTTC.